These 15 T cell receptor beta chains were sequenced from one sample in a study of blood T cell repertoires in COVID-19 (dated by TCRdb to 2018 to 2020). Library creation used the immunoSEQ multiplex PCR assay. TCRdb retrieved this table from immuneACCESS and kept in-frame rearrangements only. Not all clones are present; in checked studies, unresolved V genes account for under half, and no reason is known for the remainder. Here the sample has hundreds of thousands of clones; 80% to 90% occur a single time. Together, the top ten hold 8% to 9.5% of the sample. Sequenced: PBMCs or T cells enriched from blood (not recorded which). Receptor source: a woman between 55 and 75 years old who had recovered from COVID-19.

The chain combines TRBV6-4 with TRBJ1-1, with 10 bases lining up with TRBD1. The ends lost 4 bases at V and 6 bases at J; junction bases unmatched: 11. The CDR3 extends over 16 amino acids. Germline V gene sequence: CDR1 MRHNA, CDR2 SNTAGT. The CDR3 region is CASSVRQGATRAEAFF. Written as DNA, the CDR3 is TGTGCCAGCAGTGTGAGACAGGGGGCGACTCGGGCTGAAGCTTTCTTT.

The chain recombines TRBV29-1 with TRBJ2-1, with a weak D call TRBD1 (5 bases). Germline assignment: CDR1 SQVTM and CDR2 ANQGSEA. The CDR3 sequence is 14 residues long. Deletions cut 0 bases from V and 6 bases from J, with 12 bases between. The CDR3: CSVEDNRSVNEQFF. In DNA, the CDR3 is TGCAGCGTTGAAGATAACAGGAGTGTCAATGAGCAGTTCTTC.

The CDR3 nucleotides are TGTGCCAGCAGCTTGAGTCAGGGAAACATTCAGTACTTC. Translation: CASSLSQGNIQYF. The J gene is TRBJ2-4, the V gene TRBV5-4, with D possibly matching TRBD1 (5 bases). The CDR3 totals 13 residues. Germline assignment: CDR1 SGHNT and CDR2 YYREEE (reference sequence). V was clipped by 1 base and J by 6 bases, with 8 bases between them. Using reference TRBV5-4 and TRBJ2-4 for the parts outside the CDR3, the full variable domain is ETGVTQSPTHLIKTRGQQVTLRCSSQSGHNTVSWYQQALGQGPQFIFQYYREEENGRGNFPPRFSGLQFPNYSSELNVNALELDDSALYLCASSLSQGNIQYFGAGTRLSVL.

This chain connects TRBV10-3 to TRBJ2-7; D might be TRBD1 (6 bases). Germline CDR1 reads ENHRY; CDR2 reads SYGVKD. The CDR3 is 12 amino acids. Deletions cut 4 bases from V and 9 bases from J, with 13 bases between. The CDR3 is CAISGGLGGQYV. For the CDR3, the DNA is TGTGCCATCAGTGGGGGGCTGGGTGGGCAGTACGTC.

This clone was found once. This chain connects TRBV5-5 to TRBJ2-2; the match to TRBD2 covers 11 bases. This CDR3 has 16 residues. J gave up 5 bases and V 3 bases, and 6 bases lay outside the gene matches. CDR1 and CDR2 from the germline V gene are SGHKS and YYEKEE (reference sequence). The CDR3 here is CASSSPGTSGTGELFF. The CDR3 coding sequence is TGTGCCAGCAGCTCCCCTGGGACTAGCGGTACCGGGGAGCTGTTTTTT. The whole variable domain, remainder taken from reference TRBV5-5 and TRBJ2-2, is DAGVTQSPTHLIKTRGQQVTLRCSPISGHKSVSWYQQVLGQGPQFIFQYYEKEERGRGNFPDRFSARQFPNYSSELNVNALLLGDSALYLCASSSPGTSGTGELFFGEGSRLTVL.

The chain couples TRBV28 to TRBJ1-5; D remains ambiguous. The CDR3 extends over 12 amino acids. Germline V gene sequence: CDR1 MDHEN, CDR2 SYDVKM. The V end was cut by 7 bases, the J end by 11 bases, with 15 bases between. The CDR3, as DNA: TGTGCCAGCAACCCTTTAGGGAGAGCCCAGCATTTT. Its protein product is CASNPLGRAQHF.

Remarks on this clone: The sample has other DNA sequences that encode this CDR3 too. This rearrangement joins TRBV5-1 to TRBJ2-5; D perhaps matches TRBD1 (6 bases). Germline V gene sequence: CDR1 SGHRS, CDR2 YFSETQ. The V and J ends lost 2 bases and 1 base respectively, with 6 bases between them. The CDR3 has 13 residues. The CDR3 sequence is CASSLQGQETQYF. The CDR3 DNA follows: TGCGCCAGCAGCTTACAGGGCCAAGAGACCCAGTACTTC.

The V call is TRBV7-9, the J call TRBJ2-5; D possibly corresponds to TRBD1 (6 bases). Trimming removed 3 bases from V and 3 bases from J, with 8 bases in between. Germline V gives CDR1 SEHNR, CDR2 FQNEAQ (reference sequence). The CDR3 length is 13 residues. The CDR3 spells CASSFAGEETQYF. Here the CDR3 DNA reads TGTGCCAGCAGCTTTGCAGGGGAAGAGACCCAGTACTTC. Full variable domain (remainder filled in from reference TRBV7-9 and TRBJ2-5): DTGVSQNPRHKITKRGQNVTFRCDPISEHNRLYWYRQTLGQGPEFLTYFQNEAQLEKSRLLSDRFSAERPKGSFSTLEIQRTEQGDSAMYLCASSFAGEETQYFGPGTRLLVL.

V gene TRBV19 combines with J gene TRBJ2-1; 8 bases are a match to TRBD2. Germline CDR1 reads LNHDA; CDR2 reads SQIVND (reference sequence). This CDR3 spans 15 amino acids. With V trimmed by 3 bases and J by 3 bases, 4 bases remained unmatched. CDR3 coding DNA: TGTGCCAGTAGTATGGCGGGACTAGGCTACAATGAGCAGTTCTTC. This encodes CASSMAGLGYNEQFF.

J is TRBJ2-3 and V is TRBV2, with a weak D call TRBD2 (5 bases). The CDR3 sequence is 14 residues long. Germline-derived CDR1 and CDR2 are SNHLY and FYNNEI. Trimming cost V 3 bases and J 4 bases, with 11 bases left between them. This CDR3 is CASSEVGLADTQYF. The DNA of the CDR3 is TGTGCCAGCAGTGAGGTAGGACTTGCAGATACGCAGTATTTT. The full variable domain, with the rest looked up from reference TRBV2 and TRBJ2-3, is EPEVTQTPSHQVTQMGQEVILRCVPISNHLYFYWYRQILGQKVEFLVSFYNNEISEKSEIFDDQFSVERPDGSNFTLKIRSTKLEDSAMYFCASSEVGLADTQYFGPGTRLTVL.

The V and J genes are TRBV19 and TRBJ2-1; D remains ambiguous. Trimming left V 5 bases short and J 5 bases short, with 4 bases between. CDR1 and CDR2 (germline): LNHDA, SQIVND (reference sequence). The length of the CDR3 is 11 residues. The CDR3 DNA follows: TGTGCCAGTAGTGAGAACAATGAGCAGTTCTTC. Amino acid sequence: CASSENNEQFF.

This clone occurred once. CDR3 in amino acids: CATSDRTGTSHDTQYF. CDR3 sequence (DNA): TGTGCCACCAGTGACCGGACCGGGACTAGTCACGATACGCAGTATTTT. The chain carries TRBV24-1 and TRBJ2-3; 8 bases fit TRBD2. V was clipped by 4 bases and J by 6 bases; unmatched bases: 11. Germline V gene lookup returns CDR1 KGHDR and CDR2 SFDVKD. This CDR3 is 16 amino acids long.

The chain couples TRBV10-3 to TRBJ1-5; D remains ambiguous. The CDR3 runs to 15 residues. Germline loops: CDR1 ENHRY, CDR2 SYGVKD. With 5 bases removed from V and 6 bases from J, the gap between germline ends came to 17 bases. The CDR3 DNA is TGTGCCATCAGTCCCCGGCACCAGGAAGCTCAGCCCCAGCATTTT. It is translated as CAISPRHQEAQPQHF.

This clone was detected only once. The CDR3 sequence: CASSLRDSAIGGGYTF. The CDR3 nucleotides are TGTGCCAGCAGTTTAAGGGACAGCGCTATAGGGGGTGGCTACACCTTC. This chain joins TRBV27 and TRBJ1-2; TRBD1 matches 7 bases. V shed 2 bases, J shed 7 bases, and the junction held 13 bases outside the gene matches. This CDR3 contains 16 residues. Germline CDR1 reads MNHEY; CDR2 reads SMNVEV (reference sequence).

The sample holds one count of this clone. J is TRBJ2-3 and V is TRBV5-1; TRBD2 matches at 11 bases. V shed 4 bases, J shed 6 bases, and the junction held 7 bases outside the gene matches. Germline CDR1 and CDR2: SGHRS and YFSETQ. The CDR3 length is 15 residues. This CDR3 reads CASSLSGGASDTQYF. The DNA of the CDR3 is TGCGCCAGCAGCCTTAGCGGGGGGGCCTCGGATACGCAGTATTTT.